This record covers a single T cell receptor beta chain. Its matching antigen is unknown. Produced via immunoSEQ multiplex PCR; TCRdb's table is partial and in-frame only. The data contain around 150,000 clones, 80% to 95% of them singletons. The data stem from a study of cytomegalovirus exposure and HLA in healthy donors. General study findings and limits: A classifier reportedly called cytomegalovirus status with high sensitivity and specificity.

Germline-derived CDR1 and CDR2 are SNHLY and FYNNEI. This CDR3 comprises 14 residues. Trimming stripped 0 bases from V and 3 bases from J, with 8 bases between. The TCR originated in a man aged 18-30 years in good health and CMV-seronegative. The chain uses TRBV2 and TRBJ1-1; no definite D call. Sequenced input: PBMCs. The CDR3 coding sequence is TGTGCCAGCAGTGAAGCTAGACGGGACACTGAAGCTTTCTTT. This sequence encodes CASSEARRDTEAFF.